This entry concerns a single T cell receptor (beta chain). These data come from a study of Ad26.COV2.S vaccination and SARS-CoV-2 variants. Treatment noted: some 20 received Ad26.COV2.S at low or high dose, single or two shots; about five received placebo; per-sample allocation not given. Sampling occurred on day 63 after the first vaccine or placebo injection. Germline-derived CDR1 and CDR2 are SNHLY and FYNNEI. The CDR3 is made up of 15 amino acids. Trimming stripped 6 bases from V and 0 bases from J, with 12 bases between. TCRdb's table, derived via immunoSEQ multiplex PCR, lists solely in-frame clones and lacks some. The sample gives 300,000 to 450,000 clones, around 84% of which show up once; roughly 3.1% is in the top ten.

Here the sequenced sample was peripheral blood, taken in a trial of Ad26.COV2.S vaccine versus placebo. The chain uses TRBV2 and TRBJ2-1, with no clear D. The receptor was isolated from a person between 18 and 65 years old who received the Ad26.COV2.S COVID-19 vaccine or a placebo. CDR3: CASRSRSSSYNEQFF. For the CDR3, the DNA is TGTGCCAGCAGGTCCAGGTCTAGCTCCTACAATGAGCAGTTCTTC. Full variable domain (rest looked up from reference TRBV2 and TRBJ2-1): EPEVTQTPSHQVTQMGQEVILRCVPISNHLYFYWYRQILGQKVEFLVSFYNNEISEKSEIFDDQFSVERPDGSNFTLKIRSTKLEDSAMYFCASRSRSSSYNEQFFGPGTRLTVL.